The 16 T cell receptor beta chains below were found in one sample sequenced in a study of CXCR3-negative and CXCR3-positive naive CD8 T cells. The authors prepared UMI-labeled TRB cDNA libraries by 5' RACE. TCRdb reprocessed the 5' RACE reads and keeps a single row for each CDR3 protein, giving no DNA. This sample contains about 43,000 distinct CDR3 sequences. The material sequenced was memory CD8+ T cells from blood. The receptors originated from a human donor in good health. Some clones in this sample may be carry-over from other donors' samples.

The rearrangement joins TRBV19 to TRBJ1-2; with no DNA, the TCRdb D assignment of TRBD1 cannot be verified. This CDR3 region has 15 residues. Germline-derived CDR1 and CDR2 are LNHDA and SQIVND (reference sequence). The CDR3 is CASSSDRGLSYGYTF.

The chain employs TRBV4-3 and TRBJ2-1; TCRdb proposes TRBD1, but this gene call is untestable without DNA. The CDR3 spans 15 residues. CDR1 and CDR2 (germline): LGHNA, YSLEER. The chain's CDR3 is CASSQGTGAPNEQFF.

The chain links TRBV4-1 to TRBJ2-7. This CDR3 is 15 amino acids long. Germline V gene data show CDR1 as MGHRA and CDR2 as YSYEKL. This CDR3 reads CASSQESRQYYEQYF.

This CDR3 is CASSYSLNTEAFF. This sequence joins TRBV6-5 and TRBJ1-1. The CDR3 contains 13 residues. Germline assignment: CDR1 MNHEY and CDR2 SVGAGI.

The V call is TRBV20-1, the J call TRBJ2-2; TCRdb's D gene call, TRBD2, goes unchecked for lack of DNA. Germline-derived CDR1 and CDR2 are DFQATT and SNEGSKA (reference sequence). The CDR3 spans 15 residues. This CDR3 reads CSALARLVGSGELFF.

V and J are TRBV10-3 and TRBJ1-3; the D call of TRBD1 rests on TCRdb alone, since no DNA is present to check it. The CDR3 runs to 15 residues. Germline V gives CDR1 ENHRY, CDR2 SYGVKD. The CDR3 spells CAISEQGAEGNTIYF.

CDR3 region: CASSQSATGIRTSGNTIYF. The rearrangement links TRBV4-3 to TRBJ1-3; TCRdb selects TRBD1, and the lack of DNA leaves this call unchecked. This CDR3 is built from 19 residues. Germline V CDR1 and CDR2: LGHNA, YSLEER.

V gene TRBV9 combines with J gene TRBJ1-1; the D gene TCRdb calls, TRBD1, cannot be checked with no DNA. CDR1 and CDR2 from the germline V gene are SGDLS and YYNGEE. This CDR3 is built from 14 residues. The CDR3 region is CASSAGTWEIEAFF.

The chain links TRBV4-3 to TRBJ1-2; TCRdb picks TRBD1, but there is no DNA to check that call. The CDR3 consists of 17 residues. Germline V gene lookup returns CDR1 LGHNA and CDR2 YSLEER. CDR3 region: CASSQDLSGQGAYGYTF.

The chain's CDR3 is CSVGQGRYEQYF. The V and J genes are TRBV29-1 and TRBJ2-7; the D call from TCRdb, TRBD1, cannot be confirmed without DNA. The CDR3 has 12 amino acids. CDR1 is SQVTM, CDR2 ANQGSEA, per germline.

The chain recombines TRBV12-3 or TRBV12-4 with TRBJ2-5; TCRdb lists TRBD2, though no DNA is available to test this call. CDR3 length equals 15 residues. CDR3 protein: CASTMLAGGGETQYF.

The rearrangement uses TRBV10-3 and TRBJ2-7; TCRdb gives TRBD2 as the D gene, but with no DNA this cannot be confirmed. The germline V gene has CDR1 ENHRY and CDR2 SYGVKD. The CDR3 has 16 residues. The CDR3 protein is CAITMTSGDLSYEQYF.

This chain connects TRBV6-4 to TRBJ2-1. CDR1 and CDR2 from the germline V gene are MRHNA and SNTAGT. The CDR3 has 14 residues. This CDR3 is CASSLDPMGNEQFF.

The chain links TRBV30 to TRBJ2-7. Germline V CDR1 and CDR2: GTSNPN, SVGIG (reference sequence). There are 16 residues in the CDR3. The CDR3 is CAWTSWESSSSYEQYF.

The chain recombines TRBV10-3 with TRBJ2-7; the TCRdb D gene call, TRBD1, has no DNA to confirm it. The length of the CDR3 is 12 residues. Germline assignment: CDR1 ENHRY and CDR2 SYGVKD. The CDR3 sequence is CAIRAGHAEQYF.

The chain is built from TRBV6-2 or TRBV6-3 and TRBJ2-1. The CDR3 is 14 amino acids. Germline CDR1 is MNHEY and CDR2 is SVGEGT. CDR3: CASSYEQTYNEQFF.